This TCR beta chain was recovered during a study of shared clonotypes between healthy human individuals. At a deep level, the assay was run. Only in-frame clones appear in the TCRdb table, and some are missing; sequencing was by immunoSEQ multiplex PCR. Among 1.5 million to 2.5 million clones listed, roughly 95% were seen once. CDR1 is SGHVS and CDR2 is FQNEAQ in the germline V gene. The V gene end was trimmed by 5 bases and the J gene end by 3 bases; junction bases not matched to a gene: 13. The CDR3 runs 18 residues. CD8 cells classed as naive were CD45RO-negative and positively selected for CCR7, excluding terminally differentiated effector memory CD45RA+ cells.

This sequence was found in a man aged 18 to 29 in good health. Sequencing was performed on naive CD8+ T cells sorted from blood. The chain joins TRBV7-8 to TRBJ2-7; 13 nucleotides align to TRBD2. In nucleotides, the CDR3 is TGTGCCAGCAGCCCAGGACTAGCGGGGGCTAGGGGGTTCTACGAGCAGTACTTC. Amino acids: CASSPGLAGARGFYEQYF. The full variable domain, its missing parts supplied by reference TRBV7-8 and TRBJ2-7, is GAGVSQSPRYKVAKRGQDVALRCDPISGHVSLFWYQQALGQGPEFLTYFQNEAQLDKSGLPSDRFFAERPEGSVSTLKIQRTQQEDSAVYLCASSPGLAGARGFYEQYFGPGTRLTVT.